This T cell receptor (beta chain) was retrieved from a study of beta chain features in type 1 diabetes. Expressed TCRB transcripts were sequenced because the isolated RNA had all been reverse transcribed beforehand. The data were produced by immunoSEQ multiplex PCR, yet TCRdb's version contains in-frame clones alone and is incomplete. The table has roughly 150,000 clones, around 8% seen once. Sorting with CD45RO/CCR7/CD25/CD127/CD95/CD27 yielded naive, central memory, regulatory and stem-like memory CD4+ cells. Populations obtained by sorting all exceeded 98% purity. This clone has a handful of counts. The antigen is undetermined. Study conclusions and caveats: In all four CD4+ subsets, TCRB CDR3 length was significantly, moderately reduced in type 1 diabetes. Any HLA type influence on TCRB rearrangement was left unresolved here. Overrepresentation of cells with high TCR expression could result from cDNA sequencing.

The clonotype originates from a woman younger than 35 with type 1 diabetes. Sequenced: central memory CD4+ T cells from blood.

The CDR3, as DNA: TGTGCCAGCAGCCGGACTAGCGGCAAAGGCGAGCAGTACTTC. Amino acid sequence: CASSRTSGKGEQYF. The V call is TRBV7-2, the J call TRBJ2-7, with 10 bases fitting TRBD2. Germline assignment: CDR1 SGHTA and CDR2 FQGNSA. The CDR3 has 14 residues. The trim removed 5 bases at V and 6 bases at J, leaving 7 bases unmatched.